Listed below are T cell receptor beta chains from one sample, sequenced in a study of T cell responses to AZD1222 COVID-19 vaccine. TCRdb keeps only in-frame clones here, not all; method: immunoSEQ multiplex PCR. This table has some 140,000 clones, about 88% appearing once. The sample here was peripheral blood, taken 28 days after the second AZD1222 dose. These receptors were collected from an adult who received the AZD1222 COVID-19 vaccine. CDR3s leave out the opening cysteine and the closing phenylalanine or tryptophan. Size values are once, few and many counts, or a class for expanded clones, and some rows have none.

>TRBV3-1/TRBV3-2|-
ASSQDSWTNEKLF
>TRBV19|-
ASSIVSGGPNEKLF
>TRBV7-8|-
ASSSRKGVNTEAF
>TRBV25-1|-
ASRSTDTEAF
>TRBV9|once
ASSLGQFTEAF
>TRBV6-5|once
ASTTRQVDNNEQF
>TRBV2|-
ASSFYYGYT
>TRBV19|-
ASSRLAGGGGELF
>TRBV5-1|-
ASSPEGARGNEQF
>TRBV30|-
AWTRDFPNYGYT
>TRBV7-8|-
ASSYISEASSTDTQY
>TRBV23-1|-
ASTQGAGPPGYT
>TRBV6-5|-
ASSYGTRGYEQY
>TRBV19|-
ASSAFPGQGAGAETQY
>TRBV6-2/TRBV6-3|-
ASSFRQGRFLYEQY
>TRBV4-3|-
ASSHVFPLGQGVNQPQH
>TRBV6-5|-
ASSPWTGLSPLH
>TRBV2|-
AIIQGVSYNEQF
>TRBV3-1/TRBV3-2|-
ASSQGPLPNEQF
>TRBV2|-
ASSRVGGSSYEQY
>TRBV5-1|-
ASSRDRGEAF
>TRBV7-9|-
ASSYHAGDQY
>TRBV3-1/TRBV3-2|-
ASSQTLSYEQY
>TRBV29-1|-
SVVRQGRRLEAF
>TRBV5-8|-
ASSLDAEGNEQF
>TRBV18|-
ASSLGQGASGYT
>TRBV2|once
ASSERTGGASPLH
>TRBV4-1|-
ASSQVGLNSPLH
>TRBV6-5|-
ASHQWEGGDQPQH
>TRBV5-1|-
ASSLVGRENTEAF
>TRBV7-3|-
ASSLRAGATGELF
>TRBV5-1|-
ASSAFFGQTQY
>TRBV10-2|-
ASSALYEQY
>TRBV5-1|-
ASSGSGGPYNEQF
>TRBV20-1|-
SASIAGANEQF
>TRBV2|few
ASSETGNTIY
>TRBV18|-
ASSPGQVGYEQY
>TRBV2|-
ASLAGGERGYT
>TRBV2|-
ASRIQGGGYGYT
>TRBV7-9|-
ASSFGQGLEPQH
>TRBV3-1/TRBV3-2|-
ASSPVGIQPQH
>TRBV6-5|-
ASSYSGANGELF
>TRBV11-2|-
ASSRGRDYNEQF
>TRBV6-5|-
ASLRGQSYEQY
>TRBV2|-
ASSRNRFPSTDTQY
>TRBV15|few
ATSSGTSGWYNEQF
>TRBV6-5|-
ASSYFATNEKLF
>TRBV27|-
ASTSPGWDSRSPLH
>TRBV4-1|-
ASSHPLRDRNEKLF
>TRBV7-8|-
ASSVNWGGATSGANVLT
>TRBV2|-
ASTYGTGGTYEQY
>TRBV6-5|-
ASSYSTSGAYEQF
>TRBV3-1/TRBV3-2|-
ASSQDGAGNSPLH
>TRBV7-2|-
ASSLVSGLGTEAF
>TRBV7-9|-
ASSLGQPGAKNIQY
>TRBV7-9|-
ASSFSSSGNTIY
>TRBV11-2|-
ASSLDRENEQF